The next 25 T cell receptor beta chains were all read from a single sample in a study of T cells in localized non-small cell lung cancer. The assay was immunoSEQ multiplex PCR, and TCRdb's table has in-frame clones only and misses some. This table has roughly 1,500 clones, around a quarter appearing once. The sequences come from normal lung tissue next to the tumor, collected before any cancer treatment. Receptors originate from a male donor older than 55 with stage I lung adenocarcinoma.

The V gene is TRBV18, the J gene TRBJ2-7; TRBD1 might be the D (7 bases). The CDR3 loop spans 16 amino acids. V was pared by 2 bases and J by 2 bases, with 16 bases between. From germline, CDR1 is KGHSH and CDR2 LQKENI. CDR3 region: CASSPESGGLTYEQYF. Here the CDR3 DNA reads TGTGCCAGCTCACCAGAGTCAGGGGGGTTAACCTACGAGCAGTACTTC.

The CDR3 region has the DNA TGCGCCAGCAGTGGGGAAGGGTATTCCCAGCATTTT. The encoded protein is CASSGEGYSQHF. This chain links TRBV10-2 with TRBJ1-5; D remains unclear. CDR1 is WSHSY and CDR2 is SAAADI in the germline V gene. The CDR3 runs 12 residues. V was trimmed by 4 bases and J by 11 bases, leaving 12 bases between them.

This chain uses TRBV11-3 with TRBJ1-1; 7 bases match TRBD1. Per the germline V gene, CDR1 is SGHNT and CDR2 is YENEEA. J lost 3 bases, V lost 5 bases, and 6 bases had no gene match. The CDR3 sequence is 14 residues long. CDR3 loop: CASSLGTDDTEAFF. The CDR3, as DNA: TGTGCCAGCAGCCTCGGGACAGACGACACTGAAGCTTTCTTT.

V gene TRBV11-3 combines with J gene TRBJ2-5; 9 bases match TRBD1. The CDR3 sequence is 14 residues long. The germline CDR1 and CDR2 sequences are SGHNT and YENEEA. V was clipped by 5 bases and J by 5 bases; unmatched bases: 6. The CDR3 is CASSLQGARETQYF. CDR3 sequence (DNA): TGTGCCAGCAGCCTACAGGGGGCGCGGGAGACCCAGTACTTC.

This chain uses TRBV30 with TRBJ1-1; D is unresolved. Deletions cut 0 bases from V and 5 bases from J, with 13 bases between. The germline V gene has CDR1 GTSNPN and CDR2 SVGIG (reference sequence). The CDR3 has 14 residues. This CDR3 is CAWSVQPSGTEAFF. For the CDR3, the DNA is TGTGCCTGGAGTGTGCAACCGTCGGGGACTGAAGCTTTCTTT.

The chain joins TRBV11-3 to TRBJ1-4; D may be TRBD1 (5 bases). The CDR3 length is 14 residues. Trimming took 8 bases from V and 3 from J, leaving 13 bases between them. The germline V gene encodes CDR1 SGHNT and CDR2 YENEEA. For the CDR3, the DNA is TGTGCCAGCGGGGGGACGGGACCTAATGAAAAACTGTTTTTT. The encoded protein is CASGGTGPNEKLFF.

This clone was counted only a few times. The rearrangement links TRBV9 to TRBJ1-2, with a weak D call TRBD1 (6 bases). The CDR3 is 15 residues long. Per the germline V gene, CDR1 is SGDLS and CDR2 is YYNGEE. V gave up 4 bases and J gave up 5 bases, with 18 bases separating them. DNA for the CDR3: TGTGCCAGCAGCCCCCGACAGGACGGTCTATATGGCTACACCTTC. It yields the protein CASSPRQDGLYGYTF.

The chain couples TRBV6-8 to TRBJ2-7; TRBD1 matches 11 bases. The germline gives CDR1 MNHGY, CDR2 SAAAGT. The CDR3 has 16 residues. Trimming cost V 0 bases and J 1 base; bases outside gene matches: 2. The CDR3 here is CASSYSGDRGSYEQYF. The CDR3 nucleotides are TGTGCCAGCAGTTACTCGGGGGACAGGGGGTCCTACGAGCAGTACTTC.

In this sample, this clone is large. The chain links TRBV11-3 to TRBJ1-1; 7 nucleotides line up with TRBD1. Germline CDR1 is SGHNT and CDR2 is YENEEA. This CDR3 has 14 residues. V shed 1 base, J shed 1 base, and the junction held 0 bases outside the gene matches. The CDR3 here is CASSLGDRNTEAFF. The CDR3, as DNA: TGTGCCAGCAGCTTAGGGGACAGGAACACTGAAGCTTTCTTT.

The rearrangement links TRBV5-1 to TRBJ2-2; 11 bases match TRBD1. Germline V gene lookup returns CDR1 SGHRS and CDR2 YFSETQ. V lost 4 bases to trimming and J lost 7 bases; unmatched junction nucleotides: 3. The CDR3 is 14 amino acids. Here the CDR3 reads CASSKGQGVGELFF. The CDR3 nucleotides are TGCGCCAGCAGCAAGGGACAGGGGGTCGGGGAGCTGTTTTTT.

This clone appeared a few times. This chain links TRBV9 with TRBJ1-1; D gene uncertain. The V gene's germline CDR1 is SGDLS and CDR2 YYNGEE. V was trimmed by 4 bases and J by 1 base, leaving 8 bases between them. The CDR3 is 13 residues long. The CDR3 DNA reads TGTGCCAGCAGCCTAACTGGGAACACTGAAGCTTTCTTT. Amino acid sequence: CASSLTGNTEAFF.

This clone was picked up a small number of times. This chain links TRBV11-3 with TRBJ1-2; the match to TRBD1 covers 12 bases. The CDR3 contains 15 residues. Germline values: CDR1 SGHNT, CDR2 YENEEA. V dropped 5 bases and J dropped 7; count of bases not matched to a gene: 8. The CDR3 sequence is CASSPSGTGGFGYTF. CDR3 nucleotides: TGTGCCAGCAGCCCCTCCGGGACAGGGGGCTTTGGCTACACCTTC.

This clone has just a few counts. J is TRBJ2-1 and V is TRBV11-3; the D gene is possibly TRBD2 (5 bases). From germline, CDR1 is SGHNT and CDR2 YENEEA. Trimming cost V 1 base and J 4 bases, with 14 bases left between them. The CDR3 length is 16 residues. The DNA of the CDR3 is TGTGCCAGCAGCTTAGGGGGAGCTAGCCTTTACAATGAGCAGTTCTTC. Translated: CASSLGGASLYNEQFF.

The chain has TRBV6-8 and TRBJ2-7; D is unresolved. Trimming took off 6 bases at V and 2 bases at J, with 8 bases between the two ends. The CDR3 extends over 12 amino acids. Germline V gene sequence: CDR1 MNHGY, CDR2 SAAAGT. DNA for the CDR3: TGTGCCAGCAGATTTCCGGCCTACGAGCAGTACTTC. Translation gives CASRFPAYEQYF.

V usage is TRBV28 and J usage is TRBJ2-1; no reliable D call. From germline, CDR1 is MDHEN and CDR2 SYDVKM. Trimming pared 6 bases from V and 3 bases from J, leaving 12 bases between. This CDR3 is 14 amino acids long. The CDR3 is CASSPIQYYNEQFF. The CDR3 DNA is TGTGCCAGCAGCCCCATCCAGTACTACAATGAGCAGTTCTTC.

This clone has only a few counts. The CDR3 DNA follows: TGCAGCGTTGAAGCGACAGGGGCTACTGAAGCTTTCTTT. This codes for CSVEATGATEAFF. V gene TRBV29-1 combines with J gene TRBJ1-1; 8 bases are a match to TRBD1. V lost 1 base, J lost 5 bases, and 3 bases stayed unmatched. The germline V gene has CDR1 SQVTM and CDR2 ANQGSEA. This CDR3 is 13 amino acids long. The full variable domain, in which reference TRBV29-1 and TRBJ1-1 provide the parts outside the CDR3, is SAVISQKPSRDICQRGTSLTIQCQVDSQVTMMFWYRQQPGQSLTLIATANQGSEATYESGFVIDKFPISRPNLTFSTLTVSNMSPEDSSIYLCSVEATGATEAFFGQGTRLTVV.

This clone was seen a handful of times. The CDR3 DNA reads TGTGCCACCAGCAGACTAGCGGGAGGCATGAATGAGCAGTTCTTC. Encoded protein: CATSRLAGGMNEQFF. V usage is TRBV15 and J usage is TRBJ2-1; 11 nucleotides match TRBD2. The CDR3 extends over 15 amino acids. Germline lookup yields CDR1 LNHNV and CDR2 YYDKDF (reference sequence). The V gene end was trimmed by 2 bases and the J gene end by 7 bases; junction bases not matched to a gene: 4.

This clone occurred a few times. V usage is TRBV6-8 and J usage is TRBJ1-5, with TRBD1 as a possible D gene (6 bases). CDR3 length: 13 amino acids. Germline V gene lookup returns CDR1 MNHGY and CDR2 SAAAGT. V was cut by 8 bases and J by 6 bases, with 14 bases left in between. CDR3: CASVTGSVQPQHF. The CDR3, as DNA: TGTGCCAGCGTAACAGGGAGTGTTCAGCCCCAGCATTTT.

The V call is TRBV12-5, the J call TRBJ2-2, with 9 bases that match TRBD2. The CDR3 is made up of 17 amino acids. The germline V gene encodes CDR1 LGHNT and CDR2 FRNRAP. Trimming took 3 bases from V and 1 from J; bases not matched to a gene: 6. The CDR3 DNA reads as TGTGCTAGTGGTTTCGATAGCGGGGGCCTGAACACCGGGGAGCTGTTTTTT. Translated, it gives CASGFDSGGLNTGELFF.

The chain links TRBV30 to TRBJ2-1; D tentatively fits TRBD1 or TRBD2 (5 bases each). This CDR3 comprises 12 residues. Trimming took off 1 base at V and 9 bases at J, with 10 bases between the two ends. Germline CDR1 reads GTSNPN; CDR2 reads SVGIG (reference sequence). CDR3 residues: CAWSGGYAEQFF. CDR3 in DNA: TGTGCCTGGAGTGGGGGGTACGCTGAGCAGTTCTTC.

CDR3 sequence reads: CASSLVSTGDYGYTF. The CDR3 DNA sequence: TGTGCCAGCAGCTTAGTCTCGACAGGGGACTATGGCTACACCTTC. This rearrangement joins TRBV11-3 to TRBJ1-2; 8 bases are shared with TRBD1. Germline V CDR1 and CDR2: SGHNT, YENEEA. V gave up 1 base and J gave up 3 bases; unmatched junction bases: 4. The CDR3 contains 15 residues.

The V gene is TRBV6-8, the J gene TRBJ1-2; D gene ambiguous. V was pared by 8 bases and J by 8 bases, with 24 bases between. CDR1 and CDR2 (germline): MNHGY, SAAAGT. The CDR3 totals 15 residues. CDR3 loop: CASLIIQTAREGYTF. The CDR3 bases are TGTGCCAGCTTAATAATCCAAACTGCTCGGGAAGGCTACACCTTC.

This clone showed up just a few times. This chain links TRBV11-3 with TRBJ2-2; 7 positions agree with TRBD2. This CDR3 has 16 residues. The germline V gene encodes CDR1 SGHNT and CDR2 YENEEA. The V segment lost 4 bases and the J segment 4 bases; nucleotides outside the gene matches: 9. The chain's CDR3 is CASSSLWGRGTGELFF. In nucleotides, the CDR3 is TGTGCCAGCAGCTCCCTTTGGGGGAGGGGCACCGGGGAGCTGTTTTTT.

Within the sample, this clone is medium-sized. This sequence joins TRBV11-3 and TRBJ1-2, with D possibly TRBD1 on 6 matching bases. CDR3 length: 16 amino acids. The germline CDR1 and CDR2 sequences are SGHNT and YENEEA. Deletions cut 1 base from V and 3 bases from J, with 15 bases between. The CDR3 is CASSLVYGTNYYGYTF. CDR3 coding DNA: TGTGCCAGCAGCTTAGTCTACGGGACAAACTACTATGGCTACACCTTC.

The rearrangement links TRBV25-1 to TRBJ1-6; TRBD1 aligns across 10 bases. V gave up 8 bases and J gave up 10 bases; unmatched junction bases: 2. The CDR3 is made up of 12 amino acids. Germline V gene data show CDR1 as MGHDK and CDR2 as SYGVNS. The CDR3 sequence: CASGTGDSPLHF. The CDR3 DNA follows: TGTGCCAGCGGGACAGGGGACTCACCCCTCCACTTT.